This T cell receptor beta chain was sequenced in a study of blood T cell repertoires in COVID-19. Study-level background: Spain, Italy and the United States supplied samples that represented acute and convalescent COVID-19. T cells, B-cell-depleted T cells, or PBMCs supplied cDNA or gDNA.

Note on this clone: A clone one base away is much larger, so this may be a read error.

CDR3 length: 14 amino acids. V shed 5 bases and J 0 bases; nucleotides not matched to a gene: 3. Germline CDR1 and CDR2: MNHNY and SVGAGI (reference sequence). The assay was immunoSEQ multiplex PCR, and TCRdb's table has in-frame clones only and misses some. Among 210,000 or so clones, 80% to 85% were seen once, and the ten largest hold roughly 5%. The sequence was obtained from a human donor in a cohort sampled during active COVID-19. The sample was peripheral blood. The rearrangement links TRBV6-6 to TRBJ2-7; TRBD1 matches at 8 bases. This CDR3 is CASSRDRSSYEQYF. CDR3 nucleotide sequence: TGTGCCAGCAGTCGGGACAGGAGCTCCTACGAGCAGTACTTC.